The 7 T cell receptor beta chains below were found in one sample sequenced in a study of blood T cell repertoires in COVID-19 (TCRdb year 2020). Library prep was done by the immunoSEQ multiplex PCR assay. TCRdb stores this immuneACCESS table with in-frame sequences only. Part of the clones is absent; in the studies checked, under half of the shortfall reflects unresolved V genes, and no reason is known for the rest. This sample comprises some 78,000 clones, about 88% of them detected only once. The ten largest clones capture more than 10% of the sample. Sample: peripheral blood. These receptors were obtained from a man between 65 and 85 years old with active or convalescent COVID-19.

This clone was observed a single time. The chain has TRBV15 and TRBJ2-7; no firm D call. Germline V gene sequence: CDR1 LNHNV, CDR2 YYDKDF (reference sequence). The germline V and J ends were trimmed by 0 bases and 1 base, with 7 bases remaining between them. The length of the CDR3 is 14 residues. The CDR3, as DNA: TGTGCCACCAGCAGAGACGGCGGATCCTACGAGCAGTACTTC. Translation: CATSRDGGSYEQYF.

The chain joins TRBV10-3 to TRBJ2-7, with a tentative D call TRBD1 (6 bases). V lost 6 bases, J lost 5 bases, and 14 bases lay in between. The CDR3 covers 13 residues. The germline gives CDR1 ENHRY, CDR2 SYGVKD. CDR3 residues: CAIRHRERNEQYF. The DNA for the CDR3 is TGTGCCATCAGACACAGGGAAAGGAACGAGCAGTACTTC.

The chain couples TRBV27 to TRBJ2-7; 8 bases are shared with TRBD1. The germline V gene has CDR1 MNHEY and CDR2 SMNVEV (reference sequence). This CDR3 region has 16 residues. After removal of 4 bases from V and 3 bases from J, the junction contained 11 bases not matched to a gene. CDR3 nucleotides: TGTGCCAGCAGTTCCATGGACAGGGCCGAAAACTACGAGCAGTACTTC. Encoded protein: CASSSMDRAENYEQYF.

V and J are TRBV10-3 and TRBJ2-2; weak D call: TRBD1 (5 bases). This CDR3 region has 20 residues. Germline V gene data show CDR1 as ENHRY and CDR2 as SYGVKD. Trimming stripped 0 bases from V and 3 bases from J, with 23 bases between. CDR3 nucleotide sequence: TGTGCCATCAGTGAGTCACCCTGGCAGGGAAGGCTAGAATACACCGGGGAGCTGTTTTTT. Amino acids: CAISESPWQGRLEYTGELFF.

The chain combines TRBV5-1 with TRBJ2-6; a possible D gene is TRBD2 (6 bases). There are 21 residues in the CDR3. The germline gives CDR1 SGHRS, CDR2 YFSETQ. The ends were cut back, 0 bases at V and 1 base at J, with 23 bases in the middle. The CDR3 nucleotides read TGCGCCAGCAGCTTGGGCTTGGTCCCCGGGACTTTTCAGTCTGGGGCCAACGTCCTGACTTTC. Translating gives CASSLGLVPGTFQSGANVLTF.

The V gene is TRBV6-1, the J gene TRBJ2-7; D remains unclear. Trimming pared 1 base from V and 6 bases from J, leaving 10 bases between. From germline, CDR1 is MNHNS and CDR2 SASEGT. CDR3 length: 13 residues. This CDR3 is CASSEGPSGEQYF. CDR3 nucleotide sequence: TGTGCCAGCAGTGAAGGGCCAAGTGGCGAGCAGTACTTC.

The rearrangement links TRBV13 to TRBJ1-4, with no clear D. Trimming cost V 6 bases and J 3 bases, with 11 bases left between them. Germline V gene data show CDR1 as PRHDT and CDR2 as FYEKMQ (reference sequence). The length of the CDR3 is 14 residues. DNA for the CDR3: TGTGCCAGCAGTTCAGGTTCCCCTAATGAAAAACTGTTTTTT. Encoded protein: CASSSGSPNEKLFF.